The clone carrying this T cell receptor beta chain was seen ten or more times. Its antigen is undetermined. These data are taken from a study of T cell repertoires in cytomegalovirus infection. The wider study: TCR beta signatures that were public indicated CMV infection and matching HLA type.

One entry per CDR3 protein results from TCRdb running MiXCR on the reads. The sample gives approximately 490,000 distinct CDR3 sequences, 10% to 12% of which show up once; 9.5% to 13% is in the top ten. The study, taken as a whole, reports: Carriers of CMV and the relevant HLA type were discriminated by public TCR beta frequency. HLA-C-restricted, CMV-specific TCR beta clonotypes were dominant ex vivo.

The TCR comes from a human donor in good health (CMV status not recorded). Some clones in this sample may be carry-over from other donors' samples. The sample taken for sequencing was PBMCs.

The DNA for the CDR3 is TGCGCCAGCAGCTTGACAAGTATTGGAGGGATATCTTTCTTT. Its translation: CASSLTSIGGISFF. The chain couples TRBV5-1 to TRBJ1-1; D not certain. V was pared by 1 base and J by 12 bases, with 19 bases between. The CDR3 is 14 residues long. CDR1 is SGHRS, CDR2 YFSETQ, per germline.